This T cell receptor beta chain was profiled in a study of human T cells and chemical hapten exposure. V lost 2 bases to trimming and J lost 3 bases, with 8 bases between them. The CDR3 is made up of 13 amino acids. The germline V gene encodes CDR1 SGDLS and CDR2 YYNGEE. Time point of the sample: pre-sensitization, week 0. Indicated treatment: therapeutic diphenylcyclopropenone sensitization with weekly scalp DPC. Points from the study as a whole: DPC sensitization left the count of TCRs above 1 in 1000 unchanged.

TCRdb re-analysed the RACE reads in MiXCR, keeping a single row per CDR3 protein. The sample has about 51,000 distinct CDR3 sequences; around a tenth are singletons. This clonotype showed up many times. Its antigen is undetermined. This TCR was sampled from a woman between 35 and 50 years old with alopecia areata. Some clones in this sample may be carry-over from other donors' samples. This material consisted of whole blood, taken in connection with sensitization to the hapten diphenylcyclopropenone (DPC). J is TRBJ1-1 and V is TRBV9; maybe TRBD1 (5 bases). The CDR3: CASSVGQDTEAFF. The CDR3 DNA reads as TGTGCCAGCAGCGTCGGACAAGACACTGAAGCTTTCTTT.